This T cell receptor beta chain was obtained from a study of blood T cell repertoires in COVID-19. Study-level information: The study drew acute and convalescent COVID-19 samples from the United States, Italy and Spain.

As processed by the authors: It was from reference gene primer amplification that nucleated cell counts were estimated. Only in-frame clones appear in the TCRdb table, and some are missing; sequencing was by immunoSEQ multiplex PCR. V and J calls and clone size are copied from that table; D and trimming were computed from the DNA. The sample holds more than 300,000 clones, about 88% seen once. The CDR3 extends over 16 amino acids. Germline trimming cut 4 bases from V and 5 bases from J; bases unmatched to any gene: 10. Germline CDR1 reads MDHEN; CDR2 reads SYDVKM. What the recovered Cohort 3 donors had was two negative PCRs, clearance, or symptom resolution.

Sequenced: PBMCs or T cells enriched from blood (not recorded which). The gene calls are TRBV28 and TRBJ1-4; 7 nucleotides line up with TRBD1. This clonotype originated in a woman under 30 who had recovered from COVID-19. CDR3 nucleotide sequence: TGTGCCAGCAGTTCCCCCGACGACAGGGTCAATGAAAAACTGTTTTTT. Translating it yields CASSSPDDRVNEKLFF.